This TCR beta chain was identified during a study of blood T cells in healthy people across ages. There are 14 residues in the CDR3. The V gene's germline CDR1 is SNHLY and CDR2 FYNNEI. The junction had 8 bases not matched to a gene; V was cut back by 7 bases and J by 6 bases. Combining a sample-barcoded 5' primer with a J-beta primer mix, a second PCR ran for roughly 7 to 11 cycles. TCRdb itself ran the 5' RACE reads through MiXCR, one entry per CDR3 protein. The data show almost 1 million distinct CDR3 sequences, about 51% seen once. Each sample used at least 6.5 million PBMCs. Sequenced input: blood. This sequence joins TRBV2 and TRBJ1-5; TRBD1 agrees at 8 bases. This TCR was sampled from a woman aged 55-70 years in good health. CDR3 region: CASIKDRAGQPQHF. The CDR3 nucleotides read TGTGCCAGCATTAAGGACAGGGCGGGTCAGCCCCAGCATTTT.